This T cell receptor beta chain was captured by sequencing in a study of untreated major depressive disorder. Whole-study results and caveats: CD4+ T cells from depressed patients used TRBV05-01 (Vbeta 5.1) more often than controls.

Sequencing used immunoSEQ multiplex PCR; TCRdb keeps in-frame clones, though not all of them. The sample consists of tens of thousands of clones, 89% of them appearing once. Note on this clone: Its antigen is as yet unknown.

Donors lacked major illness, comorbidities, regular medication, drug use, or heavy drinking. CDR3 size: 15 residues. Germline CDR1 reads MDHEN; CDR2 reads SYDVKM. Trimming pared 5 bases from V and 5 bases from J, leaving 15 bases between. This receptor was taken from a woman in her 40s in good health. The sample consisted of CD4+ T cells from PBMCs. The chain employs TRBV28 and TRBJ2-2; D gene ambiguous. The CDR3 coding sequence is TGTGCCAGCAGTCTTTGGGAAGCAATGACCGGGGAGCTGTTTTTT. The encoded protein is CASSLWEAMTGELFF.